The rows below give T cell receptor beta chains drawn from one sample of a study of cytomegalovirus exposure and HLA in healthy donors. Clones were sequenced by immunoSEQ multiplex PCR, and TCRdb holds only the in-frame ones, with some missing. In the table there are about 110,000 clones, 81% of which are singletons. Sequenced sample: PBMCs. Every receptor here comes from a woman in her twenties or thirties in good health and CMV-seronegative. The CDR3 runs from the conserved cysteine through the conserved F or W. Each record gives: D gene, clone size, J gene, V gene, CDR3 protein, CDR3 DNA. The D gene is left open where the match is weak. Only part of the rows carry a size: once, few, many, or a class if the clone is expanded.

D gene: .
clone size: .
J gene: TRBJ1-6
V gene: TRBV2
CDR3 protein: CASSAGQALHF
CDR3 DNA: TGTGCCAGCAGTGCTGGGCAGGCCCTCCACTTT

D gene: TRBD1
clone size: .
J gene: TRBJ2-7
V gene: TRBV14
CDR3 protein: CASSRGANTGDPEQYF
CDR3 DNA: TGTGCCAGCAGTAGAGGGGCAAACACAGGGGACCCCGAGCAGTACTTC

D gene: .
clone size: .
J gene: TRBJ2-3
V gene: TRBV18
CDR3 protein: CASSPLSDTQYF
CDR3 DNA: TGTGCCAGCTCACCACTCTCAGATACGCAGTATTTT

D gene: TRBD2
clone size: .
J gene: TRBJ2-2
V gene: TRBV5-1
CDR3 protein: CASSLAPTSGYETGELFF
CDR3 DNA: TGCGCCAGCAGCTTGGCCCCCACTAGCGGGTATGAAACCGGGGAGCTGTTTTTT

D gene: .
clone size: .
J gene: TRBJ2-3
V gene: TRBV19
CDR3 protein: CARLRVWGTDTQYF
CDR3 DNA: TGTGCCAGGCTCAGGGTCTGGGGCACAGATACGCAGTATTTT

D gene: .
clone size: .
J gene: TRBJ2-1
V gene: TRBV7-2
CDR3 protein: CASSFGGEQFF
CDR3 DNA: TGTGCCAGCAGCTTCGGGGGTGAGCAGTTCTTC

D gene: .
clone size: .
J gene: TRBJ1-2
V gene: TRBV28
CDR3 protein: CASSLRYRAGDGYTF
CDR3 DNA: TGTGCCAGCAGTTTAAGATACAGGGCTGGGGATGGCTACACCTTC

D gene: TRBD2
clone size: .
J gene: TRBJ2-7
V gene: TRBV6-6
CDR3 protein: CASSAPGLAAEQYF
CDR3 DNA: TGTGCCAGCAGTGCGCCGGGACTAGCGGCCGAGCAGTACTTC

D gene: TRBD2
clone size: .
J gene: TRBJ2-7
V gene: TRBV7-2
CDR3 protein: CASSLPPGLAGSNEQYF
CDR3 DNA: TGTGCCAGCAGCCTACCGCCCGGACTAGCGGGATCAAACGAGCAGTACTTC

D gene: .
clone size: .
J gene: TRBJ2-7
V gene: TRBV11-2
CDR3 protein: CASSLDYFLGAYEQYF
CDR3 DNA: TGTGCCAGCAGCTTAGATTATTTCCTAGGAGCTTACGAGCAGTACTTC

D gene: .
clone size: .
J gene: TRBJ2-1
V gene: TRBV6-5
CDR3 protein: CASSSFGGLVEEQFF
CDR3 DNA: TGTGCCAGCAGTTCTTTTGGCGGGTTGGTGGAGGAGCAGTTCTTC

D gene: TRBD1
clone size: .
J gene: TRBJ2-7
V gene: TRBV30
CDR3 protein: CAWRPPDRGLFEQYF
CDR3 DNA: TGTGCCTGGAGGCCCCCCGACAGGGGACTTTTCGAGCAGTACTTC

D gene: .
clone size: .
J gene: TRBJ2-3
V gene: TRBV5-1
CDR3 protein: CASSLDIAGADTQYF
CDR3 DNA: TGCGCCAGCAGCTTGGATATAGCCGGGGCAGATACGCAGTATTTT

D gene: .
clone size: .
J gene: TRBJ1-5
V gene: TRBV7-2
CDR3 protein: CASSPLWDTNQPQHF
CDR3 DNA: TGTGCCAGCAGCCCCTTGTGGGACACCAATCAGCCCCAGCATTTT

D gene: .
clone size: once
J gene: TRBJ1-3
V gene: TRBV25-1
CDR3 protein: CASRGVGNTIYF
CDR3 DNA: TGTGCCAGCAGGGGAGTTGGAAACACCATATATTTT

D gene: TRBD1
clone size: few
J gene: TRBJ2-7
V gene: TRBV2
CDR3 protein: CASSRDRVRYEQYF
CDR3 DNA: TGTGCCAGCAGTAGGGACAGGGTCCGCTACGAGCAGTACTTC

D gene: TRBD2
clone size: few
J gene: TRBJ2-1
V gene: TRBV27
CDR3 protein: CASSWEGLGDEQFF
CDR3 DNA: TGTGCCAGCAGTTGGGAGGGCCTCGGCGATGAGCAGTTCTTC

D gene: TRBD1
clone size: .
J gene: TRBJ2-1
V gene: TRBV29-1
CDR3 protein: CSVTGQGHEQFF
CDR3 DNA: TGCAGCGTGACGGGACAGGGGCATGAGCAGTTCTTC

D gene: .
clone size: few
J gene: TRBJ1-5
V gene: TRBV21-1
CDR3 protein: CASCSTPQHF
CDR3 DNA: TGTGCCAGCTGTTCCACACCCCAGCATTTT

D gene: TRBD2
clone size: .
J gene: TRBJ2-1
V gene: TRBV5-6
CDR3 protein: CASSPGLPAYNEQFF
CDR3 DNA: TGTGCCAGCAGCCCGGGACTACCTGCCTACAATGAGCAGTTCTTC

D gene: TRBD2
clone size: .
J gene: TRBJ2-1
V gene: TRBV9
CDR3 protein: CASSKLGGRYDNEQFF
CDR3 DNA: TGTGCCAGCAGCAAACTAGGCGGGAGGTACGACAATGAGCAGTTCTTC

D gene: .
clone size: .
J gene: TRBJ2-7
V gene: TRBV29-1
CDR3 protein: CSVEEIAAYEQYF
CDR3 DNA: TGCAGCGTTGAGGAGATCGCGGCATACGAGCAGTACTTC